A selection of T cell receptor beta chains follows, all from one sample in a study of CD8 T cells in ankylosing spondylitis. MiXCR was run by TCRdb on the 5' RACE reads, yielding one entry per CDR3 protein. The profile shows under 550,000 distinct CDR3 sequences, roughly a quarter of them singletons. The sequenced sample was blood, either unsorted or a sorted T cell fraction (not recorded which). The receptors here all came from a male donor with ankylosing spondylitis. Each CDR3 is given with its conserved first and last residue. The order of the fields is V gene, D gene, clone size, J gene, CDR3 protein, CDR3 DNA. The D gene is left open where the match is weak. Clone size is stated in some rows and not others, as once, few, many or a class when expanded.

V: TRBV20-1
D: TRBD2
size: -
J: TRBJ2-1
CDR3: CSVQRSTSGARDEQFF
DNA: TGCAGTGTACAGAGATCGACTAGCGGGGCGAGGGATGAGCAGTTCTTC

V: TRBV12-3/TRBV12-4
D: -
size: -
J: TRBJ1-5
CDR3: CAISLGSAGPYSNQPQHF
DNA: TGTGCCATCAGTTTAGGATCGGCAGGGCCTTATAGCAATCAGCCCCAGCATTTT

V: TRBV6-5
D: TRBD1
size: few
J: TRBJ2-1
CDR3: CASSSDRGVGNEQFF
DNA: TGTGCCAGCAGTTCAGACAGGGGTGTAGGGAATGAGCAGTTCTTC

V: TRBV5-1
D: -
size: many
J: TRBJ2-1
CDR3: CASRTSYNEQFF
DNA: TGCGCCAGCAGAACGTCCTACAATGAGCAGTTCTTC

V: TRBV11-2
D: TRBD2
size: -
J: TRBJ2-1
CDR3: CASSLGLAGGKNYNEQFF
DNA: TGTGCCAGCAGCTTAGGGTTAGCGGGAGGGAAGAACTACAATGAGCAGTTCTTC

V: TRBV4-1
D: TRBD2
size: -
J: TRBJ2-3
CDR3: CASSQEAAGGADTQYF
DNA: TGCGCCAGCAGCCAAGAAGCAGCGGGAGGTGCAGATACGCAGTATTTT

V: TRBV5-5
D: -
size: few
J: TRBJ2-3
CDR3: CASSLNNPEVDTQYF
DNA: TGTGCCAGCAGCTTGAATAACCCGGAGGTGGATACGCAGTATTTT

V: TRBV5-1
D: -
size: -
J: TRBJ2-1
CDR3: CASSLLGVHSYNEQFF
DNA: TGCGCCAGCAGCTTGCTGGGGGTGCACTCCTACAATGAGCAGTTCTTC

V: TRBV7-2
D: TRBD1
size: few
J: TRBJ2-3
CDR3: CASSLTGVTDTQYF
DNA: TGTGCCAGCAGCTTAACAGGGGTTACAGATACGCAGTATTTT

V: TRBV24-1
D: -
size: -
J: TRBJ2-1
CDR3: CATSDWDGGIFGNEQFF
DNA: TGTGCCACCAGTGATTGGGACGGCGGGATTTTTGGCAATGAGCAGTTCTTC

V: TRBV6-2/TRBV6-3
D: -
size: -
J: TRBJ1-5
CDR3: CASSPQGRNQPQHF
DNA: TGTGCCAGCAGCCCTCAGGGCCGCAATCAGCCCCAGCATTTT

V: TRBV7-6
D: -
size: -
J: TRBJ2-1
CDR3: CASSPPLGGARRNEQFF
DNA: TGTGCCAGCAGTCCCCCCTTAGGAGGCGCCAGGAGGAATGAGCAGTTCTTC

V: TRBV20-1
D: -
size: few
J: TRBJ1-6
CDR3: CSASIAPSYNSPLHF
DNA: TGCAGTGCTAGTATCGCACCCTCCTATAATTCACCCCTCCACTTT

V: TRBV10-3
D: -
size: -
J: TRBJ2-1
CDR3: CAISEGGLSYNEQFF
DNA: TGTGCCATCAGTGAGGGGGGGCTCTCCTACAATGAGCAGTTCTTC

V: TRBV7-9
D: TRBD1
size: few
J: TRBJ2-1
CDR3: CASSLGTGGDVF
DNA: TGTGCCAGCAGCTTAGGGACAGGGGGTGACGTCTTC

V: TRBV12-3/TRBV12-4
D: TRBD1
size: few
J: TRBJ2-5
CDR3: CASSPGTGLKQETQYF
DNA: TGTGCCAGCAGTCCTGGGACAGGGTTGAAGCAAGAGACCCAGTACTTC

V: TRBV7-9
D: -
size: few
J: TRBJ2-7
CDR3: CASSSYLGLRIYEQYF
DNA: TGTGCCAGCAGCTCTTATCTCGGGCTGCGGATATACGAGCAGTACTTC

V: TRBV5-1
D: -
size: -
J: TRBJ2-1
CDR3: CASSSPTGEQFF
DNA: TGCGCCAGCAGCTCACCTACGGGTGAGCAGTTCTTC

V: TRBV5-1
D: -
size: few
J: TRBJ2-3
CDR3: CASSLEDSSTDTQYF
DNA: TGCGCCAGCAGCTTGGAAGACTCCAGCACAGATACGCAGTATTTT

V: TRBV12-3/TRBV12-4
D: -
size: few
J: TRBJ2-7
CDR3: CASRGIQGFHEQYF
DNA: TGTGCCAGCAGGGGAATCCAAGGGTTCCACGAGCAGTACTTC

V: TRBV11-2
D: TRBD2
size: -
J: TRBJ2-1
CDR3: CASRPGTSGMNEQFF
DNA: TGTGCCAGCAGGCCCGGGACTAGCGGGATGAATGAGCAGTTCTTC

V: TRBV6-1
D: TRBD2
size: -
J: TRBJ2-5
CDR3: CASSEYETGGQETQYF
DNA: TGTGCCAGCAGTGAATATGAGACGGGAGGCCAAGAGACCCAGTACTTC

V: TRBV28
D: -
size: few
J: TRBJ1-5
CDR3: CASSLASENQPQHF
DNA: TGTGCCAGCAGTTTAGCGTCGGAGAATCAGCCCCAGCATTTT

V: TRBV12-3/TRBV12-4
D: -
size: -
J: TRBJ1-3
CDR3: CASSLPVGSGNTIYF
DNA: TGTGCCAGCAGTTTACCGGTGGGATCTGGAAACACCATATATTTT

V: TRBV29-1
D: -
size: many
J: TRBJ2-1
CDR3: CSVATGDEQFF
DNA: TGCAGCGTGGCGACGGGGGATGAGCAGTTCTTC

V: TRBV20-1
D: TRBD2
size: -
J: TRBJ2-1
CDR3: CSGMAGGRYNEQFF
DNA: TGCAGTGGGATGGCGGGAGGGAGGTACAATGAGCAGTTCTTC

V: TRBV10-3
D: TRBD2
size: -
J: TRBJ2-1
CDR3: CAITPAGLYNEQFF
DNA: TGTGCCATCACCCCAGCGGGGTTATACAATGAGCAGTTCTTC

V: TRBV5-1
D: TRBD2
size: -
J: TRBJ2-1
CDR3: CASSLDASGSASEQFF
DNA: TGCGCCAGCAGCTTGGATGCTAGCGGATCAGCCAGTGAGCAGTTCTTC

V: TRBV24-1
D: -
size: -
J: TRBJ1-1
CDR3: CATSLASGPWYTEAFF
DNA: TGTGCCACCAGTCTTGCATCGGGACCGTGGTACACTGAAGCTTTCTTT

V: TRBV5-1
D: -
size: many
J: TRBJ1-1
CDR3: CASSLDSRNTEAFF
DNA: TGCGCCAGCAGCTTGGACAGCCGGAACACTGAAGCTTTCTTT

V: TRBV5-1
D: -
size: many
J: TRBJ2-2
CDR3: CASSLGSTGELFF
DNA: TGCGCCAGCAGCCTAGGGAGCACCGGGGAGCTGTTTTTT

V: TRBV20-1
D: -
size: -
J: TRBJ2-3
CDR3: CSASSTHRDTQYF
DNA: TGCAGTGCTAGCTCAACCCACCGCGATACGCAGTATTTT

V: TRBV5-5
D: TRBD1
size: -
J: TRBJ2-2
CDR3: CASSPGQGWTGELFF
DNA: TGTGCCAGCAGCCCCGGACAGGGATGGACCGGGGAGCTGTTTTTT